This T cell receptor (beta chain) stems from a study of T-cell reconstitution after alpha-beta-depleted transplantation in children. The study, taken as a whole, reports: Some patients showed high day-60 TCRbeta diversity, which derived from surviving recipient T cells and thymic progenitors. At the one-year point after transplant, T-cell counts and TCRbeta diversity were found to come mostly from T cells that had been newly produced.

The CDR3 is 18 amino acids. Trimming took 2 bases from V and 0 from J, leaving 18 bases between them. Germline CDR1 MDHEN, CDR2 SYDVKM. To note about this clonotype: The antigen is not known.

Unique molecular identifiers were incorporated when the TCRbeta library was constructed. TCRdb re-derived calls from the PCR reads in MiXCR, one entry per CDR3 protein. The sample contains hundreds of thousands of distinct CDR3 sequences, roughly 14% of which appear only once. This TCR derives from a girl aged 2 to 9 with congenital amegakaryocytic thrombocytopenia, due to receive a stem cell transplant. This specimen consisted of PBMCs, obtained before TCRalphabeta/CD19-depleted stem cell transplant. The gene calls are TRBV28 and TRBJ2-3, with D possibly being TRBD1 (6 bases). CDR3 nucleotides: TGTGCCAGCAGTTTAACCCCGGACAGCCGACTTAGCACAGATACGCAGTATTTT. Protein: CASSLTPDSRLSTDTQYF.